This T cell receptor (beta chain) came from a study of blood T cell repertoires in COVID-19 (TCRdb year 2020). Background for the entire study: The collaborator samples originated in the United States, Italy and Spain and spanned the acute and convalescent phases of COVID-19. HLA class I and class II types, where available, came from metadata supplied by the sample provider rather than from assay-based typing. The repertoires were released in a freely available public database intended as a resource for research on the immune response to SARS-CoV-2. The prospective study material was composed of cDNA or gDNA derived from T cells, B-cell-depleted T cells, or PBMCs. Sample metadata almost always included a de-identified subject ID, COVID-19 status, age in years and sex. Deeply sampled blood TCRbeta repertoires from subjects exposed to, actively infected with, or recovered from COVID-19 were included in the dataset. Samples came from the ongoing ImmuneRACE study (first 160 participants) plus 1,254 subjects from 6 global collaborators. The investigation overall reported the following: How much clinical and demographic metadata was included differed by source and by participant, and the metadata was provided uncurated.

A remark on this clone: It lacks a known antigen. Per-base qualities were not stored, and no clone one base away is much larger.

The immunoSEQ Assay, a bias-controlled multiplex PCR, was used to amplify TCRbeta CDR3 regions from genomic DNA. Per the source publication's procedure: The number of nucleated cells in each sample was estimated from the amplification of reference gene primers within the assay. To quantify the absolute abundance of each unique TCRbeta CDR3 rearrangement, sequence reads were collapsed and filtered. For each sample, productive Simpson clonality was calculated as the square root of Simpson's diversity index over productive rearrangements. In TCRdb, the immuneACCESS table is reduced to in-frame sequences with V and J assigned. These tables do not hold every clone; where another copy was compared, an unresolved V gene accounts for under half, and the others remain unexplained. Clone size and V and J calls were adopted from that table, with D and trimming inferred from the DNA. In all, the sample holds about 83,000 clones, and approximately 86% of those were seen once. Jointly, the top ten make up around 7.8% of the sample.

The CDR3 has 17 amino acids, counting the end cysteine and phenylalanine. Only CDR3 DNA remains: 51 bases, in frame from the first base. V has 8 bases trimmed and J has 0 bases trimmed; junction bases matching no gene number 12. Each collaborating institution followed its own protocols to collect whole blood in K2EDTA tubes. For TCRbeta analysis, collaborator samples were shipped as frozen whole blood, as isolated PBMCs, or as DNA extracted from either sample type. This receptor was taken from a man of 80 years or more with active or convalescent COVID-19. The rearranged chain carries TRBV23-1 and TRBJ1-4, with 7 bases in between that match TRBD1. TRBV23-1 qualifies as an ORF whose function is uncertain. The source material was peripheral blood. The CDR3 reads as follows: CASRLGTEQATNEKLFF. The DNA reads TGCGCCAGCCGGCTCGGGACAGAACAAGCAACTAATGAAAAACTGTTTTTT.